Listed below are T cell receptor beta chains from one sample, sequenced in a study of identifying expanded T cells in peripheral blood. Clones were sequenced by immunoSEQ multiplex PCR, and TCRdb holds only the in-frame ones, with some missing. The table lists about 80,000 clones, about 87% of them singletons, with roughly 7.7% in the top ten. Sequenced material: blood. The receptor source for this set is a person between 18 and 75 years old in good health. CDR3s include the opening cysteine and the closing phenylalanine or tryptophan. The D gene is left open where the match is weak. Only part of the rows carry a size: once, few, many, or a class if the clone is expanded.

d_call	clone_size	v_call	j_call	cdr3_nt	cdr3_aa
TRBD1	.	TRBV27	TRBJ1-2	TGTGCCAGCAGTTCGGGGACAGGGACTGCTAACTATGGCTACACCTTC	CASSSGTGTANYGYTF
.	.	TRBV11-3	TRBJ2-1	TGTGCCAGCAGCTCCGACCCAGAGTACAATGAGCAGTTCTTC	CASSSDPEYNEQFF
TRBD1	.	TRBV30	TRBJ1-3	TGTGCCTGGAGTCAGGGGGCAAAATCTGGAAACACCATATATTTT	CAWSQGAKSGNTIYF
.	.	TRBV2	TRBJ1-2	TGTGCCTCGGGGGGCGGCGGTCTTGAGGGCTACACCTTC	CASGGGGLEGYTF
TRBD1	.	TRBV10-3	TRBJ2-7	TGTGCCATCACTTTTGGACAGGAACCCACCTACGAGCAGTACTTC	CAITFGQEPTYEQYF
.	.	TRBV19	TRBJ1-1	TGTGCCAGTAGCGGGTTCAGGGGGAACACTGAAGCTTTCTTT	CASSGFRGNTEAFF
TRBD1	.	TRBV6-1	TRBJ2-1	TGTGCCACAGCACGGTCCGGGACAGGGCAGGATGAGCAGTTCTTC	CATARSGTGQDEQFF
.	.	TRBV6-5	TRBJ1-2	TGTGCCAGCAGTTACTCAGGGTATGGCTACACCTTC	CASSYSGYGYTF
TRBD2	.	TRBV4-2	TRBJ2-1	TGTGCCAGCAGCCTAGCGGGGGGACAGTCCTACAATGAGCAGTTCTTC	CASSLAGGQSYNEQFF
TRBD1	.	TRBV7-3	TRBJ2-3	TGTGCCAGCAGCTTGGGACAGGTGCGCACAGATACGCAGTATTTT	CASSLGQVRTDTQYF
TRBD1	.	TRBV5-4	TRBJ2-1	TGTGCCAGCAGCCCGGGACAGGGGGGCAATGAGCAGTTCTTC	CASSPGQGGNEQFF
.	.	TRBV4-3	TRBJ2-7	TGCGCCAGCAGCCAAGAGACTAGCTACGAGCAGTACTTC	CASSQETSYEQYF
TRBD1	.	TRBV18	TRBJ1-1	TGTGCCAGCTCATTTGGACAGGCGGGGGGCACTGAAGCTTTCTTT	CASSFGQAGGTEAFF
.	.	TRBV5-5	TRBJ2-7	TGTGCCAGCAACCTCTTCTGGAGCCCAGGGGAGACCTACGAGCAGTACTTC	CASNLFWSPGETYEQYF
.	few	TRBV25-1	TRBJ1-1	TGTGCCAGCAGTGAAACCGCGTCAGGAGACACTGAAGCTTTCTTT	CASSETASGDTEAFF
.	.	TRBV6-5	TRBJ1-2	TGTGCCAGCAGAATGGACGGGATTAACTATGGCTACACCTTC	CASRMDGINYGYTF
.	few	TRBV9	TRBJ1-6	TGTGCCAGCAGCGTAGAAGGCTCACCCCTCCACTTT	CASSVEGSPLHF
.	.	TRBV7-8	TRBJ1-1	TGTGCCAGCGAAAGTGCGGGGGGCGCTTTCTTT	CASESAGGAFF
.	.	TRBV9	TRBJ2-2	TGTGCCAGCAGCCTTCAGGGCACCGGGGAGCTGTTTTTT	CASSLQGTGELFF
.	.	TRBV6-1	TRBJ1-5	TGTGCCAGCAGTGAAGCGCAGTGGGCGGCGCTTAATCAGCCCCAGCATTTT	CASSEAQWAALNQPQHF
TRBD2	once	TRBV7-2	TRBJ2-5	TGTGCCAGCAGTCGACTAGCCCAAGAGACCCAGTACTTC	CASSRLAQETQYF
.	.	TRBV7-8	TRBJ2-7	TGTGCCAGCAGCATCTGGGGGCGGGAGAGGGCCTACGAGCAGTACTTC	CASSIWGRERAYEQYF
TRBD1	.	TRBV6-5	TRBJ1-1	TGTGCCAGCAGGCGACAGGGTGGAACTGAAGCTTTCTTT	CASRRQGGTEAFF
.	once	TRBV5-1	TRBJ2-5	TGCGCCAGCAGGCCCGACTCAGAGACCCAGTACTTC	CASRPDSETQYF
TRBD1	.	TRBV5-1	TRBJ2-2	TGCGCCAGCAGGTACGGGACAGCGAACACCGGGGAGCTGTTTTTT	CASRYGTANTGELFF
TRBD2	few	TRBV19	TRBJ2-7	TGTGCCAGTTCCTTCGTAATAGCGGGAATGTACGAGCAGTACTTC	CASSFVIAGMYEQYF
.	.	TRBV6-1	TRBJ2-7	TGTGCCAGCAGGCGGGGCCTGGACTCCTACGAGCAGTACTTC	CASRRGLDSYEQYF
.	.	TRBV15	TRBJ2-1	TGTGCCACCAGCAGAGATGTAAGGTCCTACAATGAGCAGTTCTTC	CATSRDVRSYNEQFF
.	.	TRBV19	TRBJ2-1	TGTGCCAGTAGCGAGAGAGGGCGGGGCAATGAGCAGTTCTTC	CASSERGRGNEQFF
.	few	TRBV7-2	TRBJ1-6	TGTGCCAGCAGCTCCCTATATGGGGGTTCACCCCTCCACTTT	CASSSLYGGSPLHF
.	.	TRBV6-1	TRBJ2-5	TGTGCCAGCAGCCAGGGTAGGGGGGAGACCCAGTACTTC	CASSQGRGETQYF
TRBD1	once	TRBV11-2	TRBJ2-3	TGTGCCAGCAGCCCCACAGGGGCCTTACCGGATACGCAGTATTTT	CASSPTGALPDTQYF
TRBD1	.	TRBV15	TRBJ2-2	TGTGCCACCAGCAGAGGGACAGGGGAGGCCGGGGAGCTGTTTTTT	CATSRGTGEAGELFF
TRBD1	few	TRBV6-5	TRBJ1-5	TGTGCCAGCAAAGGACAGGGGGCGGCGGATCAGCCCCAGCATTTT	CASKGQGAADQPQHF
.	.	TRBV29-1	TRBJ2-7	TGCAGCGCAAAAGGACACCGAGGGGGTAGCTACGAGCAGTACTTC	CSAKGHRGGSYEQYF
.	.	TRBV4-1	TRBJ1-1	TGCGCCAGCAGCCAAGACCGGACTGAAGCTTTCTTT	CASSQDRTEAFF
.	once	TRBV29-1	TRBJ1-4	TGCAGCGTTGGTGTTATGGGGGAAAAACTGTTTTTT	CSVGVMGEKLFF
.	.	TRBV18	TRBJ2-5	TGTGCCAGCTCACGCGACACCAAAGAGACCCAGTACTTC	CASSRDTKETQYF
TRBD1	.	TRBV7-9	TRBJ1-2	TGTGCCAGCAGCCCCCAATCCGGGACAGGTGGCGGTGGCTACACCTTC	CASSPQSGTGGGGYTF
.	.	TRBV30	TRBJ2-7	TGTGCCTGGAGTGTACCTCGAGGCCAGGGGTACTTC	CAWSVPRGQGYF
.	.	TRBV7-2	TRBJ2-5	TGTGCCAGCAACACTCCGTATCCCCAAGAGACCCAGTACTTC	CASNTPYPQETQYF
.	.	TRBV19	TRBJ2-7	TGTGCCAGTAGTATAGATCTGGGACTCGGCTCCTACGAGCAGTACTTC	CASSIDLGLGSYEQYF
TRBD1	.	TRBV4-1	TRBJ2-3	TGCGCCAGCAGCCTGACAGGGATCGCAGATACGCAGTATTTT	CASSLTGIADTQYF
TRBD1	.	TRBV11-3	TRBJ1-2	TGTGCCAGCAGCACAACACAGGGGTATGGCTACACCTTC	CASSTTQGYGYTF
.	.	TRBV21-1	TRBJ1-2	TGTGCCCTAAGCGGGGGACAGGGTTACTCCATCTATGGCTACACCTTC	CALSGGQGYSIYGYTF